The rows below give T cell receptor beta chains drawn from one sample of a study of T-cell memory formation after mild COVID-19. Using its own MiXCR run on the 5' RACE reads, TCRdb lists one record per CDR3 protein. The data contain 300,000 or so distinct CDR3 sequences, around 16% of them singletons. Sequenced sample: PBMCs or a T cell subset sorted from them (not recorded which). The receptors originated from a man younger than 35 who had mild COVID-19 (a few samples of this study predate the infection). Cell type and time point are not known. The CDR3 runs from the conserved cysteine through the conserved F or W. The order of the fields is V gene, clone size, D gene, J gene, CDR3 protein, CDR3 DNA. A D gene is named only where the DNA matches it firmly. Clone size is stated in some rows and not others, as once, few, many or a class when expanded.

v_call: TRBV11-1
clone_size: few
d_call: TRBD1
j_call: TRBJ2-7
cdr3_aa: CASSFTTGGYEQYF
cdr3_nt: TGTGCCAGCAGCTTTACCACAGGGGGCTACGAGCAGTACTTC

v_call: TRBV2
clone_size: -
d_call: TRBD1
j_call: TRBJ2-3
cdr3_aa: CASTRTQGWNTDTQYF
cdr3_nt: TGTGCCAGCACTCGAACACAGGGGTGGAACACAGATACGCAGTATTTT

v_call: TRBV5-4
clone_size: -
d_call: TRBD1
j_call: TRBJ2-1
cdr3_aa: CASRGQGNNEQFF
cdr3_nt: TGTGCCAGCAGGGGACAGGGGAACAATGAGCAGTTCTTC

v_call: TRBV6-1
clone_size: -
d_call: -
j_call: TRBJ2-2
cdr3_aa: CASSDRTVGELFF
cdr3_nt: TGTGCCAGCAGTGATAGGACAGTCGGGGAGCTGTTTTTT

v_call: TRBV10-3
clone_size: -
d_call: TRBD1
j_call: TRBJ2-6
cdr3_aa: CAISRGPGANVLTF
cdr3_nt: TGTGCCATCAGTAGGGGGCCTGGGGCCAACGTCCTGACTTTC

v_call: TRBV20-1
clone_size: few
d_call: -
j_call: TRBJ2-4
cdr3_aa: CSAVPGENIQYF
cdr3_nt: TGCAGTGCAGTACCGGGGGAAAACATTCAGTACTTC

v_call: TRBV25-1
clone_size: -
d_call: -
j_call: TRBJ1-1
cdr3_aa: CASSEGDTNTEAFF
cdr3_nt: TGTGCCAGCAGTGAGGGCGATACGAACACTGAAGCTTTCTTT

v_call: TRBV4-3
clone_size: -
d_call: -
j_call: TRBJ1-2
cdr3_aa: CASSQASYRDHGYTF
cdr3_nt: TGCGCCAGCAGCCAAGCGTCGTACAGGGACCATGGCTACACCTTC

v_call: TRBV18
clone_size: few
d_call: TRBD1
j_call: TRBJ1-6
cdr3_aa: CASSPGQGVRSPLHF
cdr3_nt: TGTGCCAGCTCACCCGGACAGGGGGTGCGATCACCCCTCCACTTT

v_call: TRBV29-1
clone_size: -
d_call: TRBD2
j_call: TRBJ2-1
cdr3_aa: CSGSRGGWDEQFF
cdr3_nt: TGCAGCGGGTCTCGCGGGGGGTGGGATGAGCAGTTCTTC

v_call: TRBV12-3/TRBV12-4
clone_size: -
d_call: TRBD2
j_call: TRBJ2-5
cdr3_aa: CASSLAIAGIGETQYF
cdr3_nt: TGTGCCAGCAGTTTAGCGATAGCGGGGATAGGGGAGACCCAGTACTTC

v_call: TRBV5-6
clone_size: -
d_call: TRBD1
j_call: TRBJ1-1
cdr3_aa: CASSIGDRNTEAFF
cdr3_nt: TGTGCCAGCAGCATAGGGGACAGAAACACTGAAGCTTTCTTT

v_call: TRBV18
clone_size: -
d_call: -
j_call: TRBJ1-2
cdr3_aa: CASSPVIKIWTAANYGYTF
cdr3_nt: TGTGCCAGCTCACCCGTAATCAAGATTTGGACGGCGGCTAACTATGGCTACACCTTC

v_call: TRBV7-2
clone_size: -
d_call: -
j_call: TRBJ1-2
cdr3_aa: CASSRRDDYGYTF
cdr3_nt: TGTGCCAGCAGCCGCAGGGATGACTATGGCTACACCTTC

v_call: TRBV5-1
clone_size: few
d_call: TRBD2
j_call: TRBJ2-2
cdr3_aa: CASSLQLAGPTGELFF
cdr3_nt: TGCGCCAGCAGCCTCCAACTAGCGGGTCCAACCGGGGAGCTGTTTTTT

v_call: TRBV19
clone_size: few
d_call: -
j_call: TRBJ2-3
cdr3_aa: CASTIASTDTQYF
cdr3_nt: TGTGCCAGTACGATAGCCAGCACAGATACGCAGTATTTT

v_call: TRBV15
clone_size: few
d_call: -
j_call: TRBJ2-2
cdr3_aa: CATSSRLVGELFF
cdr3_nt: TGTGCCACCAGCAGCCGACTAGTCGGGGAGCTGTTTTTT

v_call: TRBV6-5
clone_size: many
d_call: -
j_call: TRBJ2-5
cdr3_aa: CASSLNSQETQYF
cdr3_nt: TGTGCCAGCAGTTTAAACAGTCAAGAGACCCAGTACTTC

v_call: TRBV27
clone_size: few
d_call: -
j_call: TRBJ1-6
cdr3_aa: CASRPNEGGPLHF
cdr3_nt: TGTGCCAGCAGACCCAACGAAGGGGGTCCCCTCCACTTT

v_call: TRBV7-8
clone_size: -
d_call: -
j_call: TRBJ1-2
cdr3_aa: CASSLRPELNGYTF
cdr3_nt: TGTGCCAGCAGCTTACGGCCAGAACTTAATGGCTACACCTTC

v_call: TRBV5-5
clone_size: few
d_call: -
j_call: TRBJ1-6
cdr3_aa: CASAAGPIRNSPLHF
cdr3_nt: TGTGCCAGCGCGGCAGGGCCAATTCGTAATTCACCCCTCCACTTT

v_call: TRBV27
clone_size: -
d_call: -
j_call: TRBJ1-5
cdr3_aa: CASSLIGQLHHQPQHF
cdr3_nt: TGTGCCAGCAGTTTAATCGGTCAGTTGCACCACCAGCCCCAGCATTTT

v_call: TRBV18
clone_size: -
d_call: -
j_call: TRBJ1-6
cdr3_aa: CASSPGGRNSPLHF
cdr3_nt: TGTGCCAGCTCACCAGGGGGGAGAAATTCACCCCTCCACTTT